This T cell receptor (beta chain) was identified in a study of post-analysis software for immune sequencing data. Looking at the study overall: Secondary progressive, relapsing-remitting and progressive-relapsing multiple sclerosis were among the included disease courses. Regarding the study as a whole: Analysis by F measure revealed that same-batch samples clustered strongly together. Five TRBV segments were more frequent in patients than controls; TRBV5-6, TRBV5-1 and TRBV20-1 belonged to this group. For normalized Chao1 diversity, multiple sclerosis patients scored significantly lower than controls did.

cDNA libraries of TCR beta carried unique molecular identifiers. When about 0.9 to 10 million T cells were used, they gave hundreds of thousands of cDNA molecules. TCRdb itself ran the PCR reads through MiXCR, one entry per CDR3 protein. The table shows 650,000 to 900,000 distinct CDR3 sequences, with around 42% occurring only once. Details on this clonotype: As yet, its antigen is unknown.

Germline V CDR1 and CDR2: MDHEN, SYDVKM. Trimming cost V 6 bases and J 8 bases, with 16 bases left between them. The CDR3 consists of 13 residues. The sample comprised blood. The chain couples TRBV28 to TRBJ1-2; D gene unclear. This receptor was taken from a girl under 18 with multiple sclerosis. CDR3 amino acids: CASSEGRLGGYTF. The DNA of the CDR3 is TGTGCCAGCAGCGAGGGCAGGTTAGGAGGCTACACCTTC.